This T cell receptor beta chain is drawn from a study of T cells in Graves' hyperthyroidism and ophthalmopathy. Broader study findings: From stable hyperthyroidism, ophthalmopathy was separated by a 13 V-J model. Model predictions of ophthalmopathy came a median approximately 6.2 months before onset.

In regard to this clonotype: Its specificity is not known.

Exclusion of patients followed from uncontrolled infection, other autoimmune disease, pregnancy or lactation. Extraction of PBMCs used 9 to 10 ml of fresh peripheral blood. RNA transcripts yielded amplified TCR beta CDR3 regions. The TCR CDR3 was amplified in a first-round RT-PCR using the HTBI primer set. Each CDR3 protein is one row after TCRdb ran MiXCR on the multiplex PCR reads. The sample shows about 290,000 distinct CDR3 sequences, roughly 15% of them seen only once. This CDR3 has 12 residues. V lost 3 bases, J lost 5 bases, and 2 bases stayed unmatched. CDR1 and CDR2 from the germline V gene are SGHKS and YYEKEE (reference sequence).

This receptor was obtained from a woman between 40 and 55 years old with Graves' hyperthyroidism. Material for sequencing was blood. The chain employs TRBV5-5 and TRBJ2-7; 7 bases are shared with TRBD1. In DNA, the CDR3 is TGTGCCAGCAGCTACACAGGGGACGAGCAGTACTTC. Amino acids: CASSYTGDEQYF.